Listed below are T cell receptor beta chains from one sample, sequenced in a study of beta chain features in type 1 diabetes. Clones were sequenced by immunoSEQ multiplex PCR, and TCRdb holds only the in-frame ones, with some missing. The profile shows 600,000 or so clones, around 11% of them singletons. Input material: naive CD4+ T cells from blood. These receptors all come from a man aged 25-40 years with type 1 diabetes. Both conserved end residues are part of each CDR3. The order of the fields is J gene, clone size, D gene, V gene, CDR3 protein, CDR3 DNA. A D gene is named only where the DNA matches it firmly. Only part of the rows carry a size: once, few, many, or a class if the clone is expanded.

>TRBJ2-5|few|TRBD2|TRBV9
CASSAGWGGPQETQYF
TGTGCCAGCAGCGCTGGTTGGGGGGGACCACAAGAGACCCAGTACTTC
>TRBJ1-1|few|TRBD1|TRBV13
CASTMQGGDTEAFF
TGTGCCAGCACCATGCAGGGGGGAGACACTGAAGCTTTCTTT
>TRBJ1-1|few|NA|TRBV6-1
CASSAPQFPNTEAFF
TGTGCCAGCAGTGCCCCTCAGTTTCCGAACACTGAAGCTTTCTTT
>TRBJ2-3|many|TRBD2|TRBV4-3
CASSQDPSGAEGVTQYF
TGCGCCAGCAGCCAAGATCCTAGCGGGGCCGAGGGGGTTACGCAGTATTTT
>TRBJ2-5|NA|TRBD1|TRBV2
CASSERQGVQETQYF
TGTGCCAGCAGTGAGCGACAGGGGGTACAAGAGACCCAGTACTTC
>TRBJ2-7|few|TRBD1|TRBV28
CAIQYRAGGEQYF
TGTGCCATTCAGTATCGGGCAGGGGGCGAGCAGTACTTC
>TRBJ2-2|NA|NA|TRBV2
CASGSIEGAGELFF
TGTGCCAGCGGGTCAATAGAGGGTGCCGGGGAGCTGTTTTTT
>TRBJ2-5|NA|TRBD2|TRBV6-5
CASSYEGLAGLETQYF
TGTGCCAGCAGTTACGAAGGACTAGCGGGGTTAGAGACCCAGTACTTC
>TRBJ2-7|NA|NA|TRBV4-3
CASSQDLRYEQYF
TGCGCCAGCAGCCAAGATCTCCGCTACGAGCAGTACTTC
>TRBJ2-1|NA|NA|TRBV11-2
CASSSAGRRDEQFF
TGTGCCAGCAGCTCCGCGGGCAGGAGGGATGAGCAGTTCTTC
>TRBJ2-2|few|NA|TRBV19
CASTSGTWYTGELFF
TGTGCCAGTACCTCCGGGACCTGGTACACCGGGGAGCTGTTTTTT
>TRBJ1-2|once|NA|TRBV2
CAGKTANYGYTF
TGTGCCGGAAAGACAGCTAACTATGGCTACACCTTC
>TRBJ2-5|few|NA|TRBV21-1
CASSKDRGETQYF
TGTGCCAGCAGCAAAGACAGGGGAGAGACCCAGTACTTC
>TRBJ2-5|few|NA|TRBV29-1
CSVGSYQETQYF
TGCAGCGTTGGTTCGTACCAAGAGACCCAGTACTTC
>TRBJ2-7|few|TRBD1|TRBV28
CASSPGQEISYEQYF
TGTGCCAGCAGCCCAGGACAGGAGATCTCCTACGAGCAGTACTTC
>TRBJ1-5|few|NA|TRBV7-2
CASSPTSNQPQHF
TGTGCCAGCAGCCCTACTAGCAATCAGCCCCAGCATTTT
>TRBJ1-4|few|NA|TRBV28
CASSLYAGANEKLFF
TGTGCCAGCAGTTTATACGCCGGGGCGAATGAAAAACTGTTTTTT